The 8 T cell receptor beta chains in this list originate from one sample, sequenced in a study of blood T cell repertoires in COVID-19. Profiled with immunoSEQ multiplex PCR; TCRdb holds only in-frame clones, not every one. The sample gives 85,000 to 100,000 clones, approximately 84% of which show up once; approximately 15% is in the top ten. Sequenced: peripheral blood. These receptors originate from an older woman with acute or convalescent COVID-19.

The chain is built from TRBV4-2 and TRBJ1-6, with D possibly being TRBD1 (6 bases). CDR1 LGHNA and CDR2 YNFKEQ come from the germline V gene. The CDR3 contains 15 residues. V gave up 0 bases and J gave up 8 bases, with 11 bases separating them. The CDR3 nucleotides are TGTGCCAGCAGCCAAGAGAGGACAGAATATTCACCCCTCCACTTT. Its translation: CASSQERTEYSPLHF.

This chain connects TRBV30 to TRBJ2-1, with a tentative D call TRBD2 (7 bases). Germline CDR1 reads GTSNPN; CDR2 reads SVGIG (reference sequence). The CDR3 runs to 15 residues. V dropped 4 bases and J dropped 2 bases, with 15 bases sitting between them. DNA for the CDR3: TGTGCCTGGACCCCCGCGGGGGCCGCCTACAATGAGCAGTTCTTC. Its protein product is CAWTPAGAAYNEQFF.

The rearrangement joins TRBV6-5 to TRBJ2-1; 9 positions agree with TRBD2. The V gene's germline CDR1 is MNHEY and CDR2 SVGAGI. Germline trimming cut 2 bases from V and 3 bases from J; bases unmatched to any gene: 5. CDR3 length: 16 amino acids. The CDR3 protein is CASSYGGGAFYNEQFF. The CDR3 nucleotides read TGTGCCAGCAGTTACGGCGGGGGGGCCTTCTACAATGAGCAGTTCTTC.

CDR3 sequence (DNA): TGTGCCAGCAGCTCATACAGGGGGTATGTTAATGAAAAACTGTTTTTT. Protein: CASSSYRGYVNEKLFF. The chain combines TRBV5-6 with TRBJ1-4, with 8 bases aligning to TRBD1. CDR1 SGHDT and CDR2 YYEEEE come from the germline V gene. CDR3 length: 16 amino acids. The J segment lost 4 bases and the V segment lost 3 bases, leaving 8 bases of the junction unmatched.

This clone was detected only once. J is TRBJ1-1 and V is TRBV27; D call uncertain. The V gene lost 2 bases and the J gene lost 1 base, with 5 bases spanning the gap. CDR1 and CDR2 from the germline V gene are MNHEY and SMNVEV (reference sequence). The CDR3 is made up of 13 amino acids. CDR3 bases: TGTGCCAGCAGTTTAAAACAGAACACTGAAGCTTTCTTT. Its translation is CASSLKQNTEAFF.

This clone was seen more than once but under ten times. The V call is TRBV11-2, the J call TRBJ1-1; 11 nucleotides match TRBD1. Germline loops: CDR1 SGHAT, CDR2 FQNNGV. With 5 bases clipped from V and 4 bases from J, the junction kept 6 bases outside the gene matches. The length of the CDR3 is 15 residues. The CDR3 is CASSAGQGAVTEAFF. CDR3 sequence (DNA): TGTGCCAGCAGCGCAGGACAGGGGGCTGTCACTGAAGCTTTCTTT. Looking up the rest from reference TRBV11-2 and TRBJ1-1 gives the full variable domain: EAGVAQSPRYKIIEKRQSVAFWCNPISGHATLYWYQQILGQGPKLLIQFQNNGVVDDSQLPKDRFSAERLKGVDSTLKIQPAKLEDSAVYLCASSAGQGAVTEAFFGQGTRLTVV.

This sequence joins TRBV5-5 and TRBJ1-4, with D unresolved. The CDR3 sequence is 15 residues long. V shed 4 bases and J shed 0 bases, with 10 bases lying between them. CDR1 is SGHKS and CDR2 is YYEKEE in the germline V gene (reference sequence). The CDR3 DNA reads as TGTGCCAGCAGCGAACAACCTGCAACTAATGAAAAACTGTTTTTT. Protein sequence: CASSEQPATNEKLFF.

The J gene is TRBJ2-5, the V gene TRBV7-9; possible D gene TRBD2, 5 bases. The CDR3 has 18 amino acids. The V end was cut by 1 base, the J end by 4 bases, with 22 bases between. Germline values: CDR1 SEHNR, CDR2 FQNEAQ (reference sequence). CDR3 protein: CASSLGGAGADWRETQYF. Written as DNA, the CDR3 is TGTGCCAGCAGCTTAGGGGGTGCGGGTGCTGATTGGCGAGAGACCCAGTACTTC.